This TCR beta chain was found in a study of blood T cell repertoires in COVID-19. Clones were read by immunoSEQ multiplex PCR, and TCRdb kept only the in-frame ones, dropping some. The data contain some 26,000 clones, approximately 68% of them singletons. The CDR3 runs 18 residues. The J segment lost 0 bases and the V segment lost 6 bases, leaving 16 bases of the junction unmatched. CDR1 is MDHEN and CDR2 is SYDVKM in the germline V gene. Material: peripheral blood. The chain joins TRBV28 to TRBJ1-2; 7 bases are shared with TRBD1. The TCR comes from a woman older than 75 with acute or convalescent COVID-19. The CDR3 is CASSSEGAPHGANYGYTF. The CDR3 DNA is TGTGCCAGCAGCTCTGAGGGGGCGCCCCACGGGGCTAACTATGGCTACACCTTC.